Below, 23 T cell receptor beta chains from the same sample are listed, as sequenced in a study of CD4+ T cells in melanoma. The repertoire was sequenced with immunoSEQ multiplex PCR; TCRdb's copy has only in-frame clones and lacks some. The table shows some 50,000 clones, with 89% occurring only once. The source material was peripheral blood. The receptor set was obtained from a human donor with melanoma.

The CDR3: CASSLLTSQETQYF. The CDR3 region has the DNA TGTGCCAGCAGCTTGCTGACTAGCCAAGAGACCCAGTACTTC. The V and J genes are TRBV7-2 and TRBJ2-5; weak D call: TRBD2 (6 bases). The V and J ends lost 3 bases and 1 base respectively, with 9 bases between them. The germline CDR1 and CDR2 sequences are SGHTA and FQGNSA. The CDR3 spans 14 residues.

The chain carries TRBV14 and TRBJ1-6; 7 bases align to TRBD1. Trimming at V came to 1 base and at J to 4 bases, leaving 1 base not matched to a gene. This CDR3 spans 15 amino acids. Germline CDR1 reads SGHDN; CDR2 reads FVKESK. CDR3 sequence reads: CASSQATGYNSPLHF. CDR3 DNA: TGTGCCAGCAGCCAAGCGACAGGGTATAATTCACCCCTCCACTTT.

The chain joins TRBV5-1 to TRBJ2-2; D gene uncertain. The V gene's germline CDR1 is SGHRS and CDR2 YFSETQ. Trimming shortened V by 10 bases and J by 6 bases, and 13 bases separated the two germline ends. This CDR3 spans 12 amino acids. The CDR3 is CAAHLSSGELFF. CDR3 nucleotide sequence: TGCGCCGCTCACTTGAGTTCCGGGGAGCTGTTTTTT.

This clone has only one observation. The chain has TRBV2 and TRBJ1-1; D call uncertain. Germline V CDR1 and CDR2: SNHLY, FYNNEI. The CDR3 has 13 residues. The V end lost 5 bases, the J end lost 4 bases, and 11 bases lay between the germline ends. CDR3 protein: CASSKVVSTEAFF. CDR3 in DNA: TGTGCCAGCAGTAAGGTTGTGAGCACTGAAGCTTTCTTT.

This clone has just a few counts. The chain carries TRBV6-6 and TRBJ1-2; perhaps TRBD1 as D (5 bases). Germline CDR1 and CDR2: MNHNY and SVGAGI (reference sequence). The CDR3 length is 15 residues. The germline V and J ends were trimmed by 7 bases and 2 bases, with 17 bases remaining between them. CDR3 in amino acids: CASISQGSVNYGYTF. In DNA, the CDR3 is TGTGCCAGCATCTCCCAGGGCTCGGTAAACTATGGCTACACCTTC.

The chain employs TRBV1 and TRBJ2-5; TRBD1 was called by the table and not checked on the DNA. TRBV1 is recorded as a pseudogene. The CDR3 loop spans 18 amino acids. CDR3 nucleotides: TGCACCAGCAGCCAAGACAGCAGGGGGTGGGAACTCCAAGAGACCCAGTACTTC. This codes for CTSSQDSRGWELQETQYF.

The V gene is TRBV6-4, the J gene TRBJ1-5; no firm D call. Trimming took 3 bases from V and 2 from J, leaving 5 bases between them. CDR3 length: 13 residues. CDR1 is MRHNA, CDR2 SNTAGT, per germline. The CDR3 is CASSENGNQPQHF. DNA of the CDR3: TGTGCCAGCAGTGAGAATGGCAATCAGCCCCAGCATTTT.

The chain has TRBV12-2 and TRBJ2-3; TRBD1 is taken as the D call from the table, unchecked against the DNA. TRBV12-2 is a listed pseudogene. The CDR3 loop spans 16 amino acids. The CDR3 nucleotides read TGTGCAAGTCGCCCCAAAACGACAGGGTTGATAGATACGCAGTATTTT. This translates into CASRPKTTGLIDTQYF.

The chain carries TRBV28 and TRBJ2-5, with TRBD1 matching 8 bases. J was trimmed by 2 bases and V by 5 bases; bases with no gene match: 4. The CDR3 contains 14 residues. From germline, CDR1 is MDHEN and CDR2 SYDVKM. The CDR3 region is CASSVGTGQETQYF. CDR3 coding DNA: TGTGCCAGCAGTGTCGGGACAGGACAAGAGACCCAGTACTTC.

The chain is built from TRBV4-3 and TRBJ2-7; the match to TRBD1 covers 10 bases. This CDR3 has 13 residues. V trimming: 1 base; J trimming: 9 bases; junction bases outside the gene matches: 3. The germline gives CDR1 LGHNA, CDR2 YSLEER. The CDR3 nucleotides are TGCGCCAGCAGCCAAGGACAGGGGGCTTGGCAGTACTTC. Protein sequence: CASSQGQGAWQYF.

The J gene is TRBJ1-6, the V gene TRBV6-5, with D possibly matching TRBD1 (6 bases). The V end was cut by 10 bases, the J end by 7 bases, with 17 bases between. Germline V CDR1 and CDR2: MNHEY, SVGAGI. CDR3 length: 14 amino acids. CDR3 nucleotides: TGTGCCACCCGAGGGGGGGGTGGGAATTCACCCCTCCACTTT. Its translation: CATRGGGGNSPLHF.

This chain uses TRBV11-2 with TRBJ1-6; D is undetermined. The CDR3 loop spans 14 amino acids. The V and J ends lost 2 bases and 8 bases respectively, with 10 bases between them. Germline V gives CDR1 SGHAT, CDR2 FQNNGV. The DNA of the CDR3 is TGTGCCAGCAGCTTATGGCGGAAGGATTCACCCCTCCACTTT. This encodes CASSLWRKDSPLHF.

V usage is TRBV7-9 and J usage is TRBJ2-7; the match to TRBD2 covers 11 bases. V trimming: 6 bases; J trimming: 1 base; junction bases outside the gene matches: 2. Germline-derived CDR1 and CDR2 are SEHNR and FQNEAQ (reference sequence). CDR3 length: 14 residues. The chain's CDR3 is CASSRTSGSYEQYF. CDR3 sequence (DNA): TGTGCCAGCAGTCGGACTAGCGGGTCCTACGAGCAGTACTTC.

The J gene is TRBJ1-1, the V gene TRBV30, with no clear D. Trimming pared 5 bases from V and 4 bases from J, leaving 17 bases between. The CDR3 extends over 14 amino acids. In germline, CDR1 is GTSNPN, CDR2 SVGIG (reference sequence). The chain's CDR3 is CAWGRRGRTTEAFF. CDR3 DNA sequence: TGTGCCTGGGGCCGACGTGGGAGGACCACTGAAGCTTTCTTT.

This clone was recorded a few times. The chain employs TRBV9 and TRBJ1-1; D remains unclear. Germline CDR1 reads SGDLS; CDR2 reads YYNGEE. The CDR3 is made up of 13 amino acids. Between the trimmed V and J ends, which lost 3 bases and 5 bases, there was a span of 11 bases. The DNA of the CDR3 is TGTGCCAGCAGCGCGCCCTGGCAGACTGAAGCTTTCTTT. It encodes CASSAPWQTEAFF.

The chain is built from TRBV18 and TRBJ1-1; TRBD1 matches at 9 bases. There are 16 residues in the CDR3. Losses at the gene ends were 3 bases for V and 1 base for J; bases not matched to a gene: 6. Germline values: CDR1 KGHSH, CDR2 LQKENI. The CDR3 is CASSPWTGEANTEAFF. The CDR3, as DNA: TGTGCCAGCTCACCCTGGACAGGGGAAGCGAACACTGAAGCTTTCTTT.

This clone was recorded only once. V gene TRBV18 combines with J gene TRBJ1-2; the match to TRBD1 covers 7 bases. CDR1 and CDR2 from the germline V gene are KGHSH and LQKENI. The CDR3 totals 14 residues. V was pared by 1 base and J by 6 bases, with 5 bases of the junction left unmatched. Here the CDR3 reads CASSPLEQGNGYTF. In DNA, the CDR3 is TGTGCCAGCTCACCACTGGAACAGGGGAATGGCTACACCTTC.

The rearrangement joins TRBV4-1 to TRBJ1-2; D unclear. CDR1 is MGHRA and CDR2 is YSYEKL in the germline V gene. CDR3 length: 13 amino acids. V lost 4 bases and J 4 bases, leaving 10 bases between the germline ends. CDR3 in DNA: TGCGCCAGCAGCCGGAGAGAGGGCTATGGCTACACCTTC. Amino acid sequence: CASSRREGYGYTF.

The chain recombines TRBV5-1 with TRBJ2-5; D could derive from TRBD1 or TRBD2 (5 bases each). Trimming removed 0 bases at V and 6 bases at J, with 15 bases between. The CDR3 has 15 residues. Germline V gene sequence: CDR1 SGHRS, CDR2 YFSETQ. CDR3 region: CASSLEVGDLKTQYF. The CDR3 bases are TGCGCCAGCAGCTTGGAGGTGGGGGATTTGAAGACCCAGTACTTC.

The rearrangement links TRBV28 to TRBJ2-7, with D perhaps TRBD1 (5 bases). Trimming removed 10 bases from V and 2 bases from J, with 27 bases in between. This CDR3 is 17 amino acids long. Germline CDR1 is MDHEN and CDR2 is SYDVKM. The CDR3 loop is CANTDPSRDDFPYEQYF. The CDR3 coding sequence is TGTGCCAACACGGACCCATCCAGGGATGATTTTCCCTACGAGCAGTACTTC. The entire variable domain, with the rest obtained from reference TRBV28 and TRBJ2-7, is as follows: DVKVTQSSRYLVKRTGEKVFLECVQDMDHENMFWYRQDPGLGLRLIYFSYDVKMKEKGDIPEGYSVSREKKERFSLILESASTNQTSMYLCANTDPSRDDFPYEQYFGPGTRLTVT.

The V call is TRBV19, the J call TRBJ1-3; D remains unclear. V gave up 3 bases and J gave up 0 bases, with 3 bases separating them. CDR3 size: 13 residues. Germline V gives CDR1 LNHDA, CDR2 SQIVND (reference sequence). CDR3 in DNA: TGTGCCAGTAGTATCAACTCTGGAAACACCATATATTTT. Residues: CASSINSGNTIYF.

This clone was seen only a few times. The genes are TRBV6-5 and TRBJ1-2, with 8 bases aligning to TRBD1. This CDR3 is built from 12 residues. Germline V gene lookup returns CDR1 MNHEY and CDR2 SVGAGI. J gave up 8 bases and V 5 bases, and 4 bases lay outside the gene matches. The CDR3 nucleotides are TGTGCCAGCAGTGTGACAGGGGTCGGCTACACCTTC. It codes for CASSVTGVGYTF.

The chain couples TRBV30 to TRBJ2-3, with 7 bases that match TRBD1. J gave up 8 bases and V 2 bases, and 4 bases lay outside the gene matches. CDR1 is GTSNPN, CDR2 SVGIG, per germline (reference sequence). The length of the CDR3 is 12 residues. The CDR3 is CAWSLRQGTQYF. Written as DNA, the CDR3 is TGTGCCTGGAGTCTTAGACAGGGTACGCAGTATTTT.